This T cell receptor (beta chain) was identified during a study of blood T cell repertoires in COVID-19. Measured with immunoSEQ multiplex PCR; TCRdb has only the in-frame clones, and not every one. The table lists approximately 82,000 clones, 70% to 90% of them singletons. The V gene end was trimmed by 6 bases and the J gene end by 6 bases; junction bases not matched to a gene: 7. Germline CDR1 and CDR2: MNHEY and SMNVEV (reference sequence). The CDR3 contains 13 residues. The rearrangement links TRBV27 to TRBJ1-2; 7 bases map to TRBD1. This TCR came from a woman in her seventies with active or convalescent COVID-19. The sequenced material came from peripheral blood. The CDR3 sequence: CASRRQGLHGYTF. For the CDR3, the DNA is TGTGCCAGCAGGAGACAGGGTTTACATGGCTACACCTTC.